A selection of T cell receptor beta chains follows, all from one sample in a study of identifying expanded T cells in peripheral blood. Profiled with immunoSEQ multiplex PCR; TCRdb holds only in-frame clones, not every one. The repertoire includes about 94,000 clones, nearly 90% of them detected once, and around 5.9% sits in the top ten. The specimen was blood. Receptor source: a person aged 18 to 70 in good health. CDR3s include the opening cysteine and the closing phenylalanine or tryptophan. Fields, in order: V gene, D gene, clone size, J gene, CDR3 DNA, CDR3 protein. A D gene is named only where the DNA matches it firmly. Clone size, where shown, is once, few, many, or a class for clones that have expanded.

TRBV27,-,-,TRBJ1-1,TGTGCCAGCAGACTACAGGGAAGGGGACTACGGAACACTGAAGCTTTCTTT,CASRLQGRGLRNTEAFF
TRBV19,-,-,TRBJ2-7,TGTGCCAGTAGTCGCCTCCGGGGGACAGAGTCGACGGAGCAGTACTTC,CASSRLRGTESTEQYF
TRBV5-1,-,-,TRBJ1-4,TGCGCCAGCAGCTTGGGCGGGGGTAATGAAAAACTGTTTTTT,CASSLGGGNEKLFF
TRBV7-9,-,-,TRBJ2-6,TGTGCCAGCAGCCTACTAGGATCTGGGGCCAACGTCCTGACTTTC,CASSLLGSGANVLTF
TRBV7-2,-,-,TRBJ1-3,TGTGCCAGCAGCCTGCTTGGCCCTGGAAACACCATATATTTT,CASSLLGPGNTIYF
TRBV5-1,-,-,TRBJ2-7,TGCGCCAGCAGCTTGGTCGGTCAGTCGAAGCAGTACTTC,CASSLVGQSKQYF
TRBV5-1,TRBD2,-,TRBJ2-5,TGCGCCAGCAGGACTCGAGGGGAGGGGGAGACCCAGTACTTC,CASRTRGEGETQYF
TRBV29-1,-,-,TRBJ2-5,TGCAGCGCTGCAGTGGGTCTAGTCAGACAAGAGACCCAGTACTTC,CSAAVGLVRQETQYF
TRBV5-1,-,-,TRBJ1-3,TGCGCCAGCACCCGAGGGGCTGGAATCTCTGGAAACACCATATATTTT,CASTRGAGISGNTIYF
TRBV5-1,-,-,TRBJ1-2,TGCGCCAGCAGCCCCCGACAGGATGGCTACACCTTC,CASSPRQDGYTF
TRBV2,-,-,TRBJ1-2,TGTGCCAGCAGCGATCGGGCCGTATATGGCTACACCTTC,CASSDRAVYGYTF
TRBV2,-,-,TRBJ1-2,TGTGCCAGCAGTGTGGTACCTAACTATGGCTACACCTTC,CASSVVPNYGYTF
TRBV7-2,-,once,TRBJ2-2,TGTGCCAGCAGCTTACATACGCGTTCCGGGGAGCTGTTTTTT,CASSLHTRSGELFF
TRBV5-1,TRBD1,-,TRBJ1-2,TGCGCCAGTTCACCCGACAGGGGGCACGGCTACACCTTC,CASSPDRGHGYTF
TRBV7-2,-,-,TRBJ1-5,TGTGCCAGCAGCCCATCGTTCGGTCAGCCCCAGCATTTT,CASSPSFGQPQHF
TRBV6-1,TRBD1,-,TRBJ1-2,TGTGCCAGCAGTGGTCGACAGGGGGTCCCCGCTAACTATGGCTACACCTTC,CASSGRQGVPANYGYTF
TRBV20-1,-,-,TRBJ2-7,TGCAGTGCTAGAGATGGAGTAGGGCAGTACTTC,CSARDGVGQYF
TRBV27,TRBD1,once,TRBJ1-2,TGTGCCAGCAGTTCGCAGGGGGCGCGGAGCTACACCTTC,CASSSQGARSYTF
TRBV19,TRBD1,-,TRBJ1-1,TGTGCCAGTAGTACGGGACAGAAAAACACTGAAGCTTTCTTT,CASSTGQKNTEAFF
TRBV5-4,TRBD2,-,TRBJ2-5,TGTGCCAGCAGCCGGTCGGCTAGCGGGGGGGAAGAGACCCAGTACTTC,CASSRSASGGEETQYF
TRBV18,-,-,TRBJ1-1,TGTGCCAGCTCACTCCTCCCCCAGTCTGAAGCTTTCTTT,CASSLLPQSEAFF
TRBV27,-,-,TRBJ1-5,TGTGCCAGCAGTTTACTGGGGAATCAGCCCCAGCATTTT,CASSLLGNQPQHF
TRBV9,-,-,TRBJ1-1,TGTGCCAGCAGCGTAGGTTTGGGGGTGAACACTGAAGCTTTCTTT,CASSVGLGVNTEAFF
TRBV4-1,-,-,TRBJ2-1,TGCGCCAGCAGCCAAGATTTTTCGACGGGGCAGTTCTTC,CASSQDFSTGQFF
TRBV5-5,-,-,TRBJ1-1,TGTGCCAGCTCCGGGGGCGGAAGGTCGGACACTGAAGCTTTCTTT,CASSGGGRSDTEAFF
TRBV10-3,TRBD2,-,TRBJ2-1,TGTGCCATCAGGGGGACTAGCGGGATAGGGAATGAGCAGTTCTTC,CAIRGTSGIGNEQFF
TRBV7-9,-,-,TRBJ2-7,TGTGCCAGCACCCCCGGGGACCGTAGCTACGAGCAGTACTTC,CASTPGDRSYEQYF
TRBV7-2,-,-,TRBJ1-1,TGTGCCAGCAGCCCCCTGGCCACGGTTATGATGAACACTGAAGCTTTCTTT,CASSPLATVMMNTEAFF
TRBV6-6,-,-,TRBJ1-6,TGTGCCAGCAGTTACTCGTTGGCTTTATATAATTCACCCCTCCACTTT,CASSYSLALYNSPLHF
TRBV19,-,-,TRBJ1-2,TGTGCCAGTAAATTCAGGGGACCGAACTATGGCTACACCTTC,CASKFRGPNYGYTF
TRBV4-3,-,-,TRBJ2-5,TGCGCCAGCAGCTATGATCTAGATGGGACCCAGTACTTC,CASSYDLDGTQYF
TRBV19,-,few,TRBJ1-5,TGTGCCAGTAGCCACCCCGGCGGGAATCAGCCCCAGCATTTT,CASSHPGGNQPQHF
TRBV18,TRBD1,-,TRBJ2-5,TGTGCCAGCTCACCTAGGACAGGACAAGAGACCCAGTACTTC,CASSPRTGQETQYF
TRBV7-9,-,-,TRBJ2-1,TGTGCCAGCAGTTCTTGGCTCTTC,CASSSWLF
TRBV6-5,-,-,TRBJ1-1,TGTGCCAGCAGATCCACAGGGTTGGGGCTAACTGGAGCTTTCTTT,CASRSTGLGLTGAFF
TRBV6-1,-,-,TRBJ2-7,TGTGCCAGCGGCAATATCAGGGGCCTCTCCTACGAGCAGTACTTC,CASGNIRGLSYEQYF
TRBV7-8,TRBD2,-,TRBJ2-2,TGTGCCAGCAGCTTAGCGCAGCGGGGGGGCGCCGGGGAGCTGTTTTTT,CASSLAQRGGAGELFF
TRBV6-6,-,-,TRBJ1-1,TGTGCCAGCAGTCCTTCCCAGGATGGCACTGAAGCTTTCTTT,CASSPSQDGTEAFF
TRBV7-9,-,medium-sized,TRBJ1-1,TGTGCCAGCAGCTTAGCCATAAGGAACACTGAAGCTTTCTTT,CASSLAIRNTEAFF
TRBV11-2,-,few,TRBJ1-2,TGTGCCAGCAGCTTAGATCGCTGGAGAGGCTACACCTTC,CASSLDRWRGYTF
TRBV11-2,TRBD1,-,TRBJ1-1,TGTGCCAGCAGCCCCTGGACAGGGGGAGGGACTGAAGCTTTCTTT,CASSPWTGGGTEAFF
TRBV5-1,TRBD1,once,TRBJ2-2,TGCGCCAGCAGCCCTAGATTTGACAGGGCGAACACCGGGGAGCTGTTTTTT,CASSPRFDRANTGELFF
TRBV7-8,TRBD1,-,TRBJ2-3,TGTGCCAGCAGCCTAGACAGGGCGGTTGGTACAGATACGCAGTATTTT,CASSLDRAVGTDTQYF
TRBV6-5,-,-,TRBJ1-2,TGTGCCAGCAGTCTCGGACCCCGACGGAACTATGGCTACACCTTC,CASSLGPRRNYGYTF
TRBV6-5,-,-,TRBJ2-7,TGTGCCAGCAGCGCCCAGGGTCGCGAGCAGTACTTC,CASSAQGREQYF
TRBV5-4,-,-,TRBJ1-3,TGTGCCAGCAGCTTTTCTCCAGCCCCTGGAAACACCATATATTTT,CASSFSPAPGNTIYF
TRBV6-5,-,-,TRBJ1-5,TGTGCCAGCAGCAAACAGGGCCCCAATCAGCCCCAGCATTTT,CASSKQGPNQPQHF
TRBV11-2,-,-,TRBJ2-1,TGTGCCAGCAGCTTAGCGCAATACAATGAGCAGTTCTTC,CASSLAQYNEQFF
TRBV11-1,TRBD1,-,TRBJ1-2,TGTGCCAGCAGCCCCCAGGGGGCGCGAGGCTATGGCTACACCTTC,CASSPQGARGYGYTF
TRBV5-4,TRBD1,-,TRBJ2-7,TGTGCCAGCAGCTGGGGACAGGGGGCGAGCATACCCTACGAGCAGTACTTC,CASSWGQGASIPYEQYF
TRBV19,TRBD1,-,TRBJ1-2,TGTGCCAGTAGACGGACAGGGGGAAACTATGGCTACACCTTC,CASRRTGGNYGYTF